The TCR beta chain described here comes from a study of monozygotic twins with inflammatory bowel disease. Notes on the study in general: Evidence failed to back one strong IBD-linked signal or clonotype. Heterogeneous immunosuppressive treatment regimens may have introduced variability into patient repertoires.

Germline lookup yields CDR1 LGHNA and CDR2 YSLEER. This CDR3 is built from 17 residues. Reprocessing the 5' RACE reads, TCRdb reports a single entry for every CDR3 protein and omits DNA. The ten most abundant clones cover around 2.6% of a sample with about 380,000 distinct CDR3 sequences. Points on this clonotype: As yet, its antigen is unknown.

The chain uses TRBV4-3 and TRBJ2-3; TCRdb's D gene call, TRBD1, goes unchecked for lack of DNA. Material for sequencing was blood. The origin of this receptor is a human donor with ulcerative colitis or Crohn's disease, or a healthy co-twin of an affected twin (not recorded which). The CDR3 loop reads CASSQGGTQGSTDTQYF.